The entry below gives a single TCR beta chain sequence along with its context. PCR was performed using 60 Vbeta and 13 Jbeta primers. Repertoires were generated with immunoSEQ multiplex PCR, while TCRdb's copy carries only in-frame clones and drops some. The table has 150,000 to 200,000 clones, roughly 80% seen once. Germline V gene data show CDR1 as SGDLS and CDR2 as YYNGEE. CDR3 length: 15 residues. The V segment lost 4 bases and the J segment 6 bases; nucleotides outside the gene matches: 6. This entry is derived from a study of cytomegalovirus exposure and HLA in healthy donors. Overall study: Assignment to the Caucasian-associated ancestry cluster applied to approximately 79% of the approximately 400 genotyped donors.

Input material: PBMCs. The clonotype was recovered from a young woman in good health and CMV-seronegative. The chain carries TRBV9 and TRBJ2-7; TRBD2 agrees at 14 bases. CDR3 bases: TGTGCCAGCAGCCCGGGACTAGCGGGAGTCGCCGAGCAGTACTTC. This codes for CASSPGLAGVAEQYF.